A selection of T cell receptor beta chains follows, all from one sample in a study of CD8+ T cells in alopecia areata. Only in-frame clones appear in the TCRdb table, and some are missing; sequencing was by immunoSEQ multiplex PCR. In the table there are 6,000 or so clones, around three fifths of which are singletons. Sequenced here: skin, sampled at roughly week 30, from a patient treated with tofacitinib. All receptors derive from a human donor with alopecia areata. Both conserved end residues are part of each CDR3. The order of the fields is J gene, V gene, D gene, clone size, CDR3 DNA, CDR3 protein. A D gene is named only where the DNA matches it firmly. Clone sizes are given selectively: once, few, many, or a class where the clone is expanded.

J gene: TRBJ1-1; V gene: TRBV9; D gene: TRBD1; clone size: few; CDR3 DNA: TGTGCCAGCAGCACGGGACAGGGGAACACTGAAGCTTTCTTT; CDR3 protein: CASSTGQGNTEAFF
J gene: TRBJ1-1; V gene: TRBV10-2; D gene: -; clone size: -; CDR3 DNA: TGCGCCAGCAGTCATAATATGAACACTGAAGCTTTCTTT; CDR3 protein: CASSHNMNTEAFF
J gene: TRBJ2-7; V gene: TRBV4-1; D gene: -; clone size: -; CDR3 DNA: TGTGCCAGCAGCCAAGATGCGGGGGCACTACAATACGAGCAGTACTTC; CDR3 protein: CASSQDAGALQYEQYF
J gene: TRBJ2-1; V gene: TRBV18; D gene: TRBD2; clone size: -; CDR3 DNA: TGTGCCAGCTCACCACCGGGACTAGCGGGAGGATTCGAAAATGAGCAGTTCTTC; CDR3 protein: CASSPPGLAGGFENEQFF
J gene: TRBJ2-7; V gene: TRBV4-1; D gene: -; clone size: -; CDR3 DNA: TGCGCCAGCAGCCAAATGTGGGGACTCGGTAAAATGAGCTCCTACGAGCAGTACTTC; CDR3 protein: CASSQMWGLGKMSSYEQYF
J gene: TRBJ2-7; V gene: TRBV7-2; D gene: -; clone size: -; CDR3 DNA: TGTGCCAGCAGCTTACCGGGACGGAGATCCTACGAGCAGTACTTC; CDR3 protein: CASSLPGRRSYEQYF
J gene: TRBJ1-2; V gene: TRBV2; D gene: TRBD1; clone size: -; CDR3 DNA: TGTGCCAGCAGTGAAGTCGGACAGGTGCGCTATGGCTACACCTTC; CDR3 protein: CASSEVGQVRYGYTF
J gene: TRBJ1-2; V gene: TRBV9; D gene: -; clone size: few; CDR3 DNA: TGTGCCAGCAGCCTAAGCAGGGGCGGCTACACCTTC; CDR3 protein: CASSLSRGGYTF
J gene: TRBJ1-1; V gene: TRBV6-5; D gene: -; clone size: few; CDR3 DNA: TGTGCCAGCAGTTATTCGACAGCCCACACTGAAGCTTTCTTT; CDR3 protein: CASSYSTAHTEAFF
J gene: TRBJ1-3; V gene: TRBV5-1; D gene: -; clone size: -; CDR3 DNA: TGCGCCAGCAGCTTGGCCTTCACAGGGACCCTGGGAAACACCATATATTTT; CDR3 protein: CASSLAFTGTLGNTIYF
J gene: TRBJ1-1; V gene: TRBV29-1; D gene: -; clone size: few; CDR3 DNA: TGCAGCGTGGCGACAGGGAACACTGAAGCTTTCTTT; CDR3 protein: CSVATGNTEAFF
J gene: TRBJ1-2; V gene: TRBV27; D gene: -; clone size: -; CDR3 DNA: TGTGCCAGCACATCGACACGTAATAACTATGGCTACACCTTC; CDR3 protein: CASTSTRNNYGYTF
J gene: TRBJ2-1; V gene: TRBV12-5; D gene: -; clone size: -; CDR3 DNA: TGTGCTAGTGGTTTGGTATTATTTGGAGAAAGAGGCCCTGACAATGAGCAGTTCTTC; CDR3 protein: CASGLVLFGERGPDNEQFF
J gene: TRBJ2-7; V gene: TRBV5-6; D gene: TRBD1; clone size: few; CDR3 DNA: TGTGCCAGCAGCCCGACAGGGTCCTACGAGCAGTACTTC; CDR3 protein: CASSPTGSYEQYF
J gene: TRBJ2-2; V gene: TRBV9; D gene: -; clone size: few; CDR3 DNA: TGTGCCAGCAGCGTATACGCGAACACCGGGGAGCTGTTTTTT; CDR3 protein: CASSVYANTGELFF
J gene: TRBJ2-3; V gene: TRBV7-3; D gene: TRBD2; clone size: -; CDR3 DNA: TGTGCCAGCAGCCTGGGGACTAGCGGGAGATTGGGTACGCAGTATTTT; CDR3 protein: CASSLGTSGRLGTQYF
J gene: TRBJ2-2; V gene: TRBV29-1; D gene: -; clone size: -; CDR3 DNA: TGCAGCGTTGAGGGGAACACCGGGGAGCTGTTTTTT; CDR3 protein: CSVEGNTGELFF
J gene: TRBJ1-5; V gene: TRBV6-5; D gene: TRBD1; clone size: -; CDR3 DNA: TGTGCCAGCACGTCCTACAGGGGGAATCAGCCCCAGCATTTT; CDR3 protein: CASTSYRGNQPQHF
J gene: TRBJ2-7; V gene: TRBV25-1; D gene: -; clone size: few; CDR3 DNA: TGTGCCCTCCATAAGGTTAACTACGAGCAGTACTTC; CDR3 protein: CALHKVNYEQYF
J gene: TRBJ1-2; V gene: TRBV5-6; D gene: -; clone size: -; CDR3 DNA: TGTGCCAGCAGCTTCCAAAGGAGGAGCTATGGCTACACCTTC; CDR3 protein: CASSFQRRSYGYTF
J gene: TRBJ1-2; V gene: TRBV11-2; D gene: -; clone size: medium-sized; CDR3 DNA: TGTGCCAGCAGCCCACAGGCGCTGTATGGCTACACCTTC; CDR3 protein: CASSPQALYGYTF
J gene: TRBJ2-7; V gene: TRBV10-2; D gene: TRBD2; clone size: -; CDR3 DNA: TGCGCCAGCACCCTGACTAGCGGGATCTACGAGCAGTACTTC; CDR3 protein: CASTLTSGIYEQYF
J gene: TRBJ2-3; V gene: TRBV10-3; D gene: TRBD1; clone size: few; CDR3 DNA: TGTGCCAGCAAAGGACAGGGCACCACAGATACGCAGTATTTT; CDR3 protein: CASKGQGTTDTQYF
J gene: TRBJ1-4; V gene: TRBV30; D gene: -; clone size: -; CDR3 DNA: TGTGCCTGGAGTGCCGGGTGGACTAATGAAAAACTGTTTTTT; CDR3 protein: CAWSAGWTNEKLFF
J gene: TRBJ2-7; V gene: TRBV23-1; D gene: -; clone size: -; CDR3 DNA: TGCGCCGTGGGTTCATGGCGGGTGAGCTCCTACGAGCAGTACTTC; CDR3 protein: CAVGSWRVSSYEQYF
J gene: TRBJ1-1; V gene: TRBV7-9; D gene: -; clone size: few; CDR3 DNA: TGTGCCAGCAGCTTAGCGTTAGGCATAGTCAACACTGAAGCTTTCTTT; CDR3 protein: CASSLALGIVNTEAFF
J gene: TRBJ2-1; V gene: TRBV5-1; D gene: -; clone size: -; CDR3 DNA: TGCGCCAGCAGCCCGCTCGACCCAATACGCTCCTACAATGAGCAGTTCTTC; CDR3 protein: CASSPLDPIRSYNEQFF
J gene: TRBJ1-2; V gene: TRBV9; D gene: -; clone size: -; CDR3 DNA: TGTGCCAGCAGCCGAGGGTTACTGACTGGCTACACCTTC; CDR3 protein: CASSRGLLTGYTF
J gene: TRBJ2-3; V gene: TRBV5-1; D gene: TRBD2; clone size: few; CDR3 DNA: TGCGCCAGCAGCTACGGGACTAGCGGGGGCACAGATACGCAGTATTTT; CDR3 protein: CASSYGTSGGTDTQYF
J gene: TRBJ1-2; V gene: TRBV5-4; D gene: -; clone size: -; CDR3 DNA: TGTGCCAGCAGCTTGAGTTGGTCAGGGTGGCGTGGCTACACCTTC; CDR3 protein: CASSLSWSGWRGYTF
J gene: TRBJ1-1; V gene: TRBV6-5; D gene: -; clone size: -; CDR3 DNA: TGTGCCAGCAGTTACTCTCCGGGGGCCACTGAAGCTTTCTTT; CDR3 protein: CASSYSPGATEAFF
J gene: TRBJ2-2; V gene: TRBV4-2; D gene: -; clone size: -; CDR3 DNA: TGTGCCAGCAGCCAAGGTTTCTGGGGGGACACCACGGACACCGGGGAGCTGTTTTTT; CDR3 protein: CASSQGFWGDTTDTGELFF
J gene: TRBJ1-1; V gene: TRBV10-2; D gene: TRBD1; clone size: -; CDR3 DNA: TGCGCCAGCAGTGGACAGGGGAGCAGGGGCACTGAAGCTTTCTTT; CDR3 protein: CASSGQGSRGTEAFF
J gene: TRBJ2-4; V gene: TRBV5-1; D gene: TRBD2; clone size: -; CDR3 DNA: TGCGCCAGCAGCCCCTACGGGGGGTTGACCAAAAACATTCAGTACTTC; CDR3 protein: CASSPYGGLTKNIQYF
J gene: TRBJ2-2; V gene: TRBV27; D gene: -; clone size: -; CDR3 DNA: TGTGCCAGCAGTTTAATGGGCACCGGGGAGCTGTTTTTT; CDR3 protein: CASSLMGTGELFF
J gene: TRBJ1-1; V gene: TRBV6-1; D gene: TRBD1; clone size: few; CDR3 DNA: TGTGCCAGCAGACCACAGGGGGCGAACACTGAAGCTTTCTTT; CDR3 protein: CASRPQGANTEAFF
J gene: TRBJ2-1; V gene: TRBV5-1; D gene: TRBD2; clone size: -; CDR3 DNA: TGCGCCAGCAGCCCCCTTAAGACTAGCGGGGGGGCCGGTGAGCAGTTCTTC; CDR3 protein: CASSPLKTSGGAGEQFF
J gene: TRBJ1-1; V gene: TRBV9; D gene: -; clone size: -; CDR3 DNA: TGTGCCAGCGGCTCCAGCGGGGCGCGCGCTTTCTTT; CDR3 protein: CASGSSGARAFF
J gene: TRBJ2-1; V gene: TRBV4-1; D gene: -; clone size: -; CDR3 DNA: TGCGCCAGCACCCGGGGGTTAGGGAACAATGAGCAGTTCTTC; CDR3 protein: CASTRGLGNNEQFF
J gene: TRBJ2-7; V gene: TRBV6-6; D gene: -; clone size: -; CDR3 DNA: TGTGCCAGCAGTTACTCGGACAGCTCCTACGAGCAGTACTTC; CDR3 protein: CASSYSDSSYEQYF
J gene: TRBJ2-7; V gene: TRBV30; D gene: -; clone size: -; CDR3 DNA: TGTGCCTGGGGCCTCCGTCGGAACGAGCAGTACTTC; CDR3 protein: CAWGLRRNEQYF
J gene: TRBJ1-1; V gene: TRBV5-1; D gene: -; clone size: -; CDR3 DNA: TGCGCCAGCAGCTGGGACCTGAACACTGAAGCTTTCTTT; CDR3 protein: CASSWDLNTEAFF
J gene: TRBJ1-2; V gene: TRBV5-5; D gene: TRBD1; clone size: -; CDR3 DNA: TGTGCCAGCAGCCGCGGATACAGGGGGCAGAATGGCTACACCTTC; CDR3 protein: CASSRGYRGQNGYTF
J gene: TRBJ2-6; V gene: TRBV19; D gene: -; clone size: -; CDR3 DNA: TGTGCCAGTAGTAGTCCGGGCCCCGCGTTCCGGATCTCTGGGGCCAACGTCCTGACTTTC; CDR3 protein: CASSSPGPAFRISGANVLTF
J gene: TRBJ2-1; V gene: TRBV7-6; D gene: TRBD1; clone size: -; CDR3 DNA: TGTGCCAGCAGCTTAGGGACCGGGACAGGGGCGCGGAATGAGCAGTTCTTC; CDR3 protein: CASSLGTGTGARNEQFF
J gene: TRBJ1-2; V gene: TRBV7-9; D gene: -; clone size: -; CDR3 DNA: TGTGCCAGCAGCCTCATGAGGGGCGGCTACACCTTC; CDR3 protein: CASSLMRGGYTF
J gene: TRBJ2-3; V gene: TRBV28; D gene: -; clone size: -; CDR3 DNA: TGTGCCAGCAGTCCTCTGGGGGGTGGCACAGATACGCAGTATTTT; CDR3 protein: CASSPLGGGTDTQYF
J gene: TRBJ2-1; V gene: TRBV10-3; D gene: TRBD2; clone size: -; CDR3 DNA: TGTGCCATCAGCGCCCGTATAATACGAGCGGGGGAGAGGAATGAGCAGTTCTTC; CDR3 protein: CAISARIIRAGERNEQFF
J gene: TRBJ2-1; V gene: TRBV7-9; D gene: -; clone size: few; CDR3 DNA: TGTGCCAGCCACGAGAACGCCAATGAGCAGTTCTTC; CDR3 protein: CASHENANEQFF
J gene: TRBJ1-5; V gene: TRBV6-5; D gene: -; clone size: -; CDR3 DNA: TGTGCCAGCAGTTACTCATCAGGAGGCAATCAGCCCCAGCATTTT; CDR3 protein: CASSYSSGGNQPQHF
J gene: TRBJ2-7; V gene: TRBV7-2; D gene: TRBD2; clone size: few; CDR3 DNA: TGTGCCAGCAGCTTCGGCGGGGGGGCCTACGAGCAGTACTTC; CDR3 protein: CASSFGGGAYEQYF
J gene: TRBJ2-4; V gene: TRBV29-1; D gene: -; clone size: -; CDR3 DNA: TGCAGCGTGAAGGCCGCAGGATTCGGGGGAAGCAAAAACATTCAGTACTTC; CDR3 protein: CSVKAAGFGGSKNIQYF
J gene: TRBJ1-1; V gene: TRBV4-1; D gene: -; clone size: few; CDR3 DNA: TGCGCCAGCAGCCGGGGGGGACTCACTGAAGCTTTCTTT; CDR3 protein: CASSRGGLTEAFF
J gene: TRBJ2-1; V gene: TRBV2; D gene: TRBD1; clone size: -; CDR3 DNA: TGTGCCAGCGCAGAGCGGGACAGGGGGCCTGTCAATGAGCAGTTCTTC; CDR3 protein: CASAERDRGPVNEQFF
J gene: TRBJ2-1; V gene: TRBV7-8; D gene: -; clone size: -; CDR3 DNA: TGTGCCAGCAGGTTACACTGGGACAATGAGCAGTTCTTC; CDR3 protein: CASRLHWDNEQFF
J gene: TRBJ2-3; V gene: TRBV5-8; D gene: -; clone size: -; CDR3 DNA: TGTGCCAGCAGCTTAGGATCCCGACATTTAACAGATACGCAGTATTTT; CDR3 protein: CASSLGSRHLTDTQYF
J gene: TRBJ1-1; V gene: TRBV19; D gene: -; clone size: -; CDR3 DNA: TGTGCCAGTAGTTTAAAAAGATCTGAAGCTTTCTTT; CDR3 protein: CASSLKRSEAFF